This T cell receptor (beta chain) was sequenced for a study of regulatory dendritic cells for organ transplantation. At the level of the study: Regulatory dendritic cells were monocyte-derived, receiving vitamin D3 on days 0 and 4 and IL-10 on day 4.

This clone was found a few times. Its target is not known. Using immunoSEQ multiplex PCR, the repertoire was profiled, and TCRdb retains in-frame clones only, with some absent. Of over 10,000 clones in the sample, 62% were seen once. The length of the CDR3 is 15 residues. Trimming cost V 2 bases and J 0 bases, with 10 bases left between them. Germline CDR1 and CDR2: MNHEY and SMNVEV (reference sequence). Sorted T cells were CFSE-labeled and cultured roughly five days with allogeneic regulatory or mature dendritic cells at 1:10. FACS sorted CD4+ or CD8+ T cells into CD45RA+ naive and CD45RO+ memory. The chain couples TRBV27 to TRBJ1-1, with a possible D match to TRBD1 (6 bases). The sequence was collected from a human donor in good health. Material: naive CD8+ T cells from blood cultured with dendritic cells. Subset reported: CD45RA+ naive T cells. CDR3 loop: CASSLTGSLNTEAFF. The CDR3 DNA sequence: TGTGCCAGCAGTTTAACAGGGTCTCTGAACACTGAAGCTTTCTTT.